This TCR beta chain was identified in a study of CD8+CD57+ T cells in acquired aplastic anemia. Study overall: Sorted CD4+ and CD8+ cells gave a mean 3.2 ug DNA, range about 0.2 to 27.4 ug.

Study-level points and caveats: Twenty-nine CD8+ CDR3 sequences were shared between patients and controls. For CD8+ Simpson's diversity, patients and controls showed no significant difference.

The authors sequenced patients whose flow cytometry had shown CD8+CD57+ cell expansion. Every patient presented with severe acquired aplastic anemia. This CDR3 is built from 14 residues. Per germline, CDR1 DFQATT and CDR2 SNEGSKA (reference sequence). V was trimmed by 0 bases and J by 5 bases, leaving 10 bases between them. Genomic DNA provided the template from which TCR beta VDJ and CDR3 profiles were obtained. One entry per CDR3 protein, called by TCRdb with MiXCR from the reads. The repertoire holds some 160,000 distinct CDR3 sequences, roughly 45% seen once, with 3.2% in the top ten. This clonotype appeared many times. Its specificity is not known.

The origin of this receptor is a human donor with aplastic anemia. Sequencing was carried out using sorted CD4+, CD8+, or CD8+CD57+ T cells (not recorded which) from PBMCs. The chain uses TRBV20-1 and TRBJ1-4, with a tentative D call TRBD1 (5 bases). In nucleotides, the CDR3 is TGCAGTGCTAGAGATCGTGCAGGGAATGAAAAACTGTTTTTT. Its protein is CSARDRAGNEKLFF.